The clone carrying this T cell receptor (beta chain) was seen more than once but under ten times. This sample stems from a study of identical twins. CDR3 length equals 13 residues. The germline V gene encodes CDR1 MNHEY and CDR2 SMNVEV (reference sequence). Trimming removed 3 bases from V and 5 bases from J; junction bases left unmatched: 2. One entry per CDR3 protein, called by TCRdb with MiXCR from the 5' RACE reads. The table shows 510,000 or so distinct CDR3 sequences, with around 15% occurring only once. This sample was also put to use in a study of yellow fever vaccine responses in identical twins.

Sequenced input: CD4+ T cells sorted from blood. The receptor's source is a young woman in good health. V is TRBV27 and J is TRBJ2-3, with 7 nucleotides matching TRBD2. The CDR3 spells CASSFREEDTQYF. Written as DNA, the CDR3 is TGTGCCAGCAGTTTCCGGGAGGAAGATACGCAGTATTTT.